The clone carrying this T cell receptor beta chain was detected once. Authors' processing steps: Quantification of nucleated cells was approximated via reference gene primer amplification. Sequenced by immunoSEQ multiplex PCR; TCRdb stores in-frame clones only, minus some. V and J calls and clone size are copied from that table; D and trimming were computed from the DNA. The table has about 140,000 clones, around four fifths seen once. The sample belongs to a study of blood T cell repertoires in COVID-19. Study information: The United States, Italy and Spain supplied acute and convalescent COVID-19 samples. Sample material is recorded as cDNA or gDNA derived from T cells, B-cell-depleted T cells, or PBMCs.

CDR1 is SGHTA and CDR2 is FQGNSA in the germline V gene. CDR3 length: 13 residues. With 5 bases removed from V and 4 bases from J, the gap between germline ends came to 10 bases. This sequence was found in a man between 60 and 75 years old who had recovered from COVID-19. This rearrangement joins TRBV7-2 to TRBJ2-3; D is possibly TRBD2 (6 bases). The sample was peripheral blood. CDR3 amino acids: CASSRSGPDTQYF. The CDR3 DNA follows: TGTGCCAGCAGCCGTAGCGGCCCAGATACGCAGTATTTT.